These T cell receptor beta chains were read from a single sample in a study of vaccination and CD4 T cells after COVID-19. These receptors lack a known antigen. TCRdb reprocessed the PCR reads via MiXCR and lists one record per CDR3 protein. The sample consists of some 8,500 distinct CDR3 sequences, 55% of them appearing once. Sequenced material: CD4+ T cells from blood, cultured in vitro. Receptors originate from a human donor who had recovered from COVID-19. Both conserved end residues are part of each CDR3. The D gene is left open where the match is weak. Clone size appears in some rows only: once, few, many, or a class for an expanded clone.

DNA,CDR3,V,size,D,J
TGTGCCAGCAGTTTGCAGGGCAACTATGGCTACACCTTC,CASSLQGNYGYTF,TRBV12-3/TRBV12-4,once,-,TRBJ1-2
TGTGCCAGCCGTCTGACCCCCGGGGAGCTGTTTTTT,CASRLTPGELFF,TRBV6-2/TRBV6-3,-,-,TRBJ2-2
TGTGCCAGCAGTTACGAGAAGACGGACGCGCCGAACACTGAAGCTTTCTTT,CASSYEKTDAPNTEAFF,TRBV6-5,-,-,TRBJ1-1
TGTGCCAGCAGCTTGGCCGGGACCGGACACTATAGAAACACCATATATTTT,CASSLAGTGHYRNTIYF,TRBV5-8,once,-,TRBJ1-3
TGCAGTGCTAGGAAGGTGGGGGATTACGATGGCTACACCTTC,CSARKVGDYDGYTF,TRBV20-1,few,-,TRBJ1-2
TGTGCCAGTAGTCCGCCGGGACTAGCGGGGAAGCAGTTCTTC,CASSPPGLAGKQFF,TRBV19,-,TRBD2,TRBJ2-1
TGTGCCAGCGGATCAGAACAGGGGGCGCGGGGCTACACCTTC,CASGSEQGARGYTF,TRBV12-3/TRBV12-4,few,TRBD1,TRBJ1-2
TGTGCCTGGATCGCGAGACAAAGGAACACTGAAGCTTTCTTT,CAWIARQRNTEAFF,TRBV30,few,-,TRBJ1-1
TGCAGTGCTAGATCTGGCAGGGATGATGGCTACACCTTC,CSARSGRDDGYTF,TRBV20-1,few,-,TRBJ1-2
TGTGCCAGCAGCTACGGTAATGAAAAACTGTTTTTT,CASSYGNEKLFF,TRBV7-9,-,-,TRBJ1-4
TGTGCCAGCAGCTTAAGGACAGGCATAGCACATTTC,CASSLRTGIAHF,TRBV7-2,-,TRBD1,TRBJ1-2
TGTGCCAGCAGGGCGAGGACAGGGGGATACACCGGGGAGCTGTTTTTT,CASRARTGGYTGELFF,TRBV7-2,-,TRBD1,TRBJ2-2
TGTGCCAGCAGTTTAACCGGGACAGGGAACTACGAGCAGTACTTC,CASSLTGTGNYEQYF,TRBV12-3/TRBV12-4,few,TRBD1,TRBJ2-7
TGTGCCAGCAGTTACAGCCAACAGGGACACTATGGCTACACCTTC,CASSYSQQGHYGYTF,TRBV6-5,-,-,TRBJ1-2
TGTGCCAGCAGCTCGGGGACAGGGTTCAATGAGCAGTTCTTC,CASSSGTGFNEQFF,TRBV7-2,once,TRBD1,TRBJ2-1
TGCGCCAGCAGCGGACAGGGATATGGCTACACCTTC,CASSGQGYGYTF,TRBV5-1,few,TRBD1,TRBJ1-2
TGTGCCAGTAGTATAGATCCAACAGGGCTTAATGAAAAACTGTTTTTT,CASSIDPTGLNEKLFF,TRBV19,-,-,TRBJ1-4
TGTGCCAGTAGCCCTATAGGGCCGACAGGGGGTGAAGGCGGCTACACCTTC,CASSPIGPTGGEGGYTF,TRBV19,-,TRBD1,TRBJ1-2
TGTGCCAGCAGCTTAGCTTCCGGGGCCACTTATGGCTACACCTTC,CASSLASGATYGYTF,TRBV11-2,-,-,TRBJ1-2
TGTGCCAGCAGACCTACACCACAGGGTATGTCTGGCTACACCTTC,CASRPTPQGMSGYTF,TRBV6-1,once,-,TRBJ1-2
TGTGCCAGCAGCTTAGACTGGGGGCTCGGGGGAAACACCATATATTTT,CASSLDWGLGGNTIYF,TRBV7-2,-,-,TRBJ1-3
TGTGCCAGCAGTTACTCGCGGACAGGTCTGGAAAAACTGTTTTTT,CASSYSRTGLEKLFF,TRBV6-5,few,TRBD1,TRBJ1-4
TGTGCCAGCAGCCTCTCTCCCTATGTAGCGGGGGGACGCACAGATACGCAGTATTTT,CASSLSPYVAGGRTDTQYF,TRBV11-2,-,TRBD2,TRBJ2-3
TGTGCCCGCTTCGACAGCCTGAATGAAAAACTGTTTTTT,CARFDSLNEKLFF,TRBV6-2/TRBV6-3,few,-,TRBJ1-4
TGCGCCAGTAGTACACAGATAGGGGGACTGAACACTGAAGCTTTCTTT,CASSTQIGGLNTEAFF,TRBV5-1,-,-,TRBJ1-1
TGCAGTGTAGGACAGAACACCGGGGAGCTGTTTTTT,CSVGQNTGELFF,TRBV20-1,few,-,TRBJ2-2
TGTGCCAGCAGCCCCAAGGTTGGGGACGAGCAGTACTTC,CASSPKVGDEQYF,TRBV9,-,-,TRBJ2-7
TGTGCCTCTAATCCAGGGCACGGTATACAGCCCCAGCATTTT,CASNPGHGIQPQHF,TRBV6-2/TRBV6-3,-,-,TRBJ1-5
TGTGCCACCAGTGATGGAGGTTGGGGGGGGTACCAAGAGACCCAGTACTTC,CATSDGGWGGYQETQYF,TRBV24-1,few,TRBD2,TRBJ2-5
TGTGCCAGCTCACCAGGTTCGACAGGGAGAACGGGCGAGCAGTACTTC,CASSPGSTGRTGEQYF,TRBV18,medium-sized,TRBD1,TRBJ2-7
TGTGCCAGTAGTATGGGAAAAGGTCCCACAGATACGCAGTATTTT,CASSMGKGPTDTQYF,TRBV19,-,-,TRBJ2-3
TGCAGTGCCCGAAGAGGGGGAACACTCAACTATGGCTACACCTTC,CSARRGGTLNYGYTF,TRBV20-1,-,-,TRBJ1-2
TGTGCCAGCAGCAACACACTAGCGGGGGAGTTCTTC,CASSNTLAGEFF,TRBV6-2/TRBV6-3,-,TRBD2,TRBJ2-1
TGTGCCAGCGGCCGGGACAACCTTGGGGAGACCCAGTACTTC,CASGRDNLGETQYF,TRBV7-8,-,-,TRBJ2-5
TGTGCCACAAGGACAAAGACCGGGGAGCTGTTTTTT,CATRTKTGELFF,TRBV15,-,-,TRBJ2-2
TGTGCCAGTAGTATCAATTTTCGGCCCCTCCACTTT,CASSINFRPLHF,TRBV19,-,-,TRBJ1-6
TGTGCCAGCAGTATAGACAGGGGGCGTGAAAAACTGTTTTTT,CASSIDRGREKLFF,TRBV12-3/TRBV12-4,-,TRBD1,TRBJ1-4
TGTGCCAGCAGCTTAGGAGGGACATCGAACTATGGCTACACCTTC,CASSLGGTSNYGYTF,TRBV7-2,-,-,TRBJ1-2
TGTGCCAGCTTGACCCCGCGGCCCAATCAGCCCCAGCATTTT,CASLTPRPNQPQHF,TRBV6-4,few,-,TRBJ1-5
TGTGCCAGCAGTTACAGGGGGGGTTCCTATAATTCACCCCTCCACTTT,CASSYRGGSYNSPLHF,TRBV6-2/TRBV6-3,few,-,TRBJ1-6
TGCAGTGCTAGAGATTGGCGGGGGGTGGCAGATACGCAGTATTTT,CSARDWRGVADTQYF,TRBV20-1,-,TRBD2,TRBJ2-3
TGTGCCAGTAGTCCCGGGGACGGCCATAAGGGCTACACCTTC,CASSPGDGHKGYTF,TRBV19,few,-,TRBJ1-2
TGCAGTGCTCGAGACAGGGGCGACACCGGGGAGCTGTTTTTT,CSARDRGDTGELFF,TRBV20-1,few,TRBD1,TRBJ2-2
TGTGCCAGCGGGTCCGGGACAGGGGGACAATATGGCTACACCTTC,CASGSGTGGQYGYTF,TRBV27,-,TRBD1,TRBJ1-2
TGTGCCAGCAGCGTAGACCTAGCGGGGGTTTCCACCGGGGAGCTGTTTTTT,CASSVDLAGVSTGELFF,TRBV9,-,TRBD2,TRBJ2-2
TGTGCCAGCAGTCCCCAGGGAAGCAATCAGCCCCAGCATTTT,CASSPQGSNQPQHF,TRBV6-1,few,-,TRBJ1-5
TGTGCCAGCAGTTACTTGTTAGGGACGGCGAACACTGAAGCTTTCTTT,CASSYLLGTANTEAFF,TRBV6-2/TRBV6-3,-,-,TRBJ1-1
TGTGCCAGCAGCACCACCGGGACAGGGGCTTCTTTC,CASSTTGTGASF,TRBV7-9,-,TRBD1,TRBJ2-7
TGTGCCAGCAGCCGGACACACATGAACACTGAAGCTTTCTTT,CASSRTHMNTEAFF,TRBV7-2,few,-,TRBJ1-1
TGCAGTGCTAGAGATTTAGCAGGCAATCAGCCCCAGCATTTT,CSARDLAGNQPQHF,TRBV20-1,few,-,TRBJ1-5
TGTGCCAGCAGTGACCGGGGACAGGGTAGAGGCGATAACTATGGCTACACCTTC,CASSDRGQGRGDNYGYTF,TRBV25-1,few,TRBD1,TRBJ1-2
TGTGCCACCAGCCCGGGTCTTAGCTCCTACAATGAGCAGTTCTTC,CATSPGLSSYNEQFF,TRBV15,-,-,TRBJ2-1
TGTGCCAGTAGCCCGACAGGACGGATGAACACTGAAGCTTTCTTT,CASSPTGRMNTEAFF,TRBV19,-,-,TRBJ1-1
TGCGCCAGCAGTGAGCTGAACGGGAAAGCTTTCTTT,CASSELNGKAFF,TRBV10-2,few,-,TRBJ1-1
TGTGCCACCAGTGATTTGCTCCAGGGACGCTATTCACCCCTCCACTTT,CATSDLLQGRYSPLHF,TRBV24-1,-,-,TRBJ1-6